A selection of T cell receptor beta chains follows, all from one sample in a study of T cell responses to AZD1222 COVID-19 vaccine. Here immunoSEQ multiplex PCR was the method, and the copy in TCRdb shows in-frame clones only, minus some. The table lists tens of thousands of clones, more than 75% of them singletons. This sample comprised peripheral blood, obtained on day 0 of AZD1222 vaccination. These receptors originate from an adult in good health. Each CDR3 is given with its conserved first and last residue. The D gene is left open where the match is weak. Clone size is given for some rows only: seen once, a few or many times, or a class if the clone is expanded.

v_gene: TRBV29-1; d_gene: TRBD1; j_gene: TRBJ1-5; abundance: .; CDR3aa: CSVAGQGSQPQHF; CDR3nt: TGCAGCGTTGCCGGACAGGGGAGTCAGCCCCAGCATTTT
v_gene: TRBV9; d_gene: .; j_gene: TRBJ1-6; abundance: .; CDR3aa: CASSPYLGGAPLHF; CDR3nt: TGTGCCAGCAGCCCGTACCTAGGTGGGGCACCCCTCCACTTT
v_gene: TRBV5-1; d_gene: .; j_gene: TRBJ2-3; abundance: .; CDR3aa: CASSPASSSTDTQYF; CDR3nt: TGCGCCAGCAGCCCGGCTAGCAGTAGCACAGATACGCAGTATTTT
v_gene: TRBV4-1; d_gene: .; j_gene: TRBJ1-3; abundance: .; CDR3aa: CASSQGVRGGNTIYF; CDR3nt: TGCGCCAGCAGCCAGGGGGTCAGGGGAGGAAACACCATATATTTT
v_gene: TRBV2; d_gene: TRBD2; j_gene: TRBJ2-3; abundance: .; CDR3aa: CASRRLAGGTDTQYF; CDR3nt: TGTGCCAGCAGGAGACTAGCGGGGGGCACAGATACGCAGTATTTT
v_gene: TRBV6-1; d_gene: .; j_gene: TRBJ1-3; abundance: .; CDR3aa: CASSGPNTYLGNTIYF; CDR3nt: TGTGCCAGCAGTGGCCCTAACACTTACCTTGGAAACACCATATATTTT
v_gene: TRBV7-9; d_gene: .; j_gene: TRBJ2-5; abundance: .; CDR3aa: CASSSLGFRETQYF; CDR3nt: TGTGCCAGCAGCTCCCTGGGATTCCGGGAGACCCAGTACTTC
v_gene: TRBV6-1; d_gene: TRBD1; j_gene: TRBJ1-5; abundance: .; CDR3aa: CASSKGTGGLSNQPQHF; CDR3nt: TGTGCCAGCAGTAAAGGGACAGGGGGCCTGAGCAATCAGCCCCAGCATTTT
v_gene: TRBV5-4; d_gene: TRBD2; j_gene: TRBJ2-5; abundance: .; CDR3aa: CASSLSGGGAGETQYF; CDR3nt: TGTGCCAGCAGCTTGTCCGGCGGGGGTGCCGGAGAGACCCAGTACTTC
v_gene: TRBV6-5; d_gene: TRBD1; j_gene: TRBJ1-2; abundance: .; CDR3aa: CASRKQGLIYGYTF; CDR3nt: TGTGCCAGCAGGAAACAGGGGTTAATCTATGGCTACACCTTC
v_gene: TRBV18; d_gene: .; j_gene: TRBJ2-2; abundance: once; CDR3aa: CASSPQELTGELFF; CDR3nt: TGTGCCAGCTCACCCCAGGAGCTCACCGGGGAGCTGTTTTTT
v_gene: TRBV6-6; d_gene: TRBD1; j_gene: TRBJ1-2; abundance: .; CDR3aa: CASSYSGQTDGYTF; CDR3nt: TGTGCCAGCAGTTACTCGGGACAGACGGATGGCTACACCTTC
v_gene: TRBV6-1; d_gene: .; j_gene: TRBJ1-2; abundance: once; CDR3aa: CASSDTLLGGYTF; CDR3nt: TGTGCCAGCAGTGATACCTTGCTCGGGGGCTACACCTTC
v_gene: TRBV5-6; d_gene: .; j_gene: TRBJ2-7; abundance: .; CDR3aa: CASSLWRKVLYYEQYF; CDR3nt: TGTGCCAGCAGCTTGTGGCGGAAGGTCCTTTATTACGAGCAGTACTTC
v_gene: TRBV10-3; d_gene: .; j_gene: TRBJ2-1; abundance: .; CDR3aa: CAISEPLSVANNEQFF; CDR3nt: TGTGCCATCAGTGAGCCTCTCTCCGTGGCGAACAATGAGCAGTTCTTC
v_gene: TRBV29-1; d_gene: .; j_gene: TRBJ1-5; abundance: medium-sized; CDR3aa: CSVRTASNQPQHF; CDR3nt: TGCAGCGTACGGACGGCTAGCAATCAGCCCCAGCATTTT
v_gene: TRBV24-1; d_gene: .; j_gene: TRBJ2-2; abundance: .; CDR3aa: CATRRNTGELFF; CDR3nt: TGTGCCACCAGACGGAACACCGGGGAGCTGTTTTTT
v_gene: TRBV5-1; d_gene: .; j_gene: TRBJ1-2; abundance: .; CDR3aa: CASTGGFVGYGYTF; CDR3nt: TGCGCCAGCACTGGGGGGTTTGTAGGCTATGGCTACACCTTC
v_gene: TRBV9; d_gene: TRBD2; j_gene: TRBJ2-7; abundance: .; CDR3aa: CASSVVPSGRNGVDEQYF; CDR3nt: TGTGCCAGCAGCGTAGTGCCTAGCGGGAGAAATGGAGTTGACGAGCAGTACTTC
v_gene: TRBV7-3; d_gene: TRBD1; j_gene: TRBJ1-6; abundance: .; CDR3aa: CASSFDRVGSPLHF; CDR3nt: TGTGCCAGCAGTTTCGACAGGGTTGGGTCACCCCTCCACTTT
v_gene: TRBV5-1; d_gene: .; j_gene: TRBJ1-2; abundance: .; CDR3aa: CASSLGGSLYGYTF; CDR3nt: TGCGCCAGCAGCTTGGGGGGCAGTCTATATGGCTACACCTTC
v_gene: TRBV12-3/TRBV12-4; d_gene: .; j_gene: TRBJ1-6; abundance: once; CDR3aa: CASSTGYGSPLHF; CDR3nt: TGTGCCAGCAGTACAGGGTACGGGTCACCCCTCCACTTT
v_gene: TRBV6-2/TRBV6-3; d_gene: .; j_gene: TRBJ1-1; abundance: .; CDR3aa: CASSFLQEKAAFF; CDR3nt: TGTGCCAGCAGTTTTCTACAGGAGAAGGCAGCTTTCTTT
v_gene: TRBV7-8; d_gene: .; j_gene: TRBJ1-1; abundance: .; CDR3aa: CASSLQGSAEAFF; CDR3nt: TGTGCCAGCAGCTTACAGGGATCGGCTGAAGCTTTCTTT
v_gene: TRBV2; d_gene: .; j_gene: TRBJ1-4; abundance: .; CDR3aa: CASSVRAEFEKLFF; CDR3nt: TGTGCCAGCAGTGTTAGGGCGGAATTTGAAAAACTGTTTTTT
v_gene: TRBV11-1; d_gene: .; j_gene: TRBJ1-1; abundance: .; CDR3aa: CASSLDRSHTEAFF; CDR3nt: TGTGCCAGCAGCTTAGACAGGAGCCACACTGAAGCTTTCTTT
v_gene: TRBV9; d_gene: .; j_gene: TRBJ2-7; abundance: once; CDR3aa: CASSLAVGSWEQYF; CDR3nt: TGTGCCAGCAGCCTGGCGGTTGGTAGTTGGGAGCAGTACTTC
v_gene: TRBV25-1; d_gene: .; j_gene: TRBJ1-2; abundance: few; CDR3aa: CASRVNRGSSNYGYTF; CDR3nt: TGTGCCAGCAGGGTTAATCGGGGATCCTCTAACTATGGCTACACCTTC
v_gene: TRBV27; d_gene: .; j_gene: TRBJ2-2; abundance: .; CDR3aa: CASSSAANTGELFF; CDR3nt: TGTGCCAGCAGTTCGGCAGCGAACACCGGGGAGCTGTTTTTT
v_gene: TRBV7-9; d_gene: .; j_gene: TRBJ1-5; abundance: .; CDR3aa: CASSLDQGWSQHF; CDR3nt: TGTGCCAGCAGCTTAGACCAGGGATGGTCCCAGCATTTT
v_gene: TRBV7-9; d_gene: .; j_gene: TRBJ2-7; abundance: .; CDR3aa: CASSLVAGYEQYF; CDR3nt: TGTGCCAGCAGCTTAGTAGCAGGATACGAGCAGTACTTC
v_gene: TRBV14; d_gene: .; j_gene: TRBJ1-3; abundance: .; CDR3aa: CASSQGYLSGNTIYF; CDR3nt: TGTGCCAGCAGCCAAGGGTATCTCTCTGGAAACACCATATATTTT
v_gene: TRBV6-5; d_gene: .; j_gene: TRBJ2-7; abundance: .; CDR3aa: CASSHTGYEQYF; CDR3nt: TGTGCCAGCAGTCACACAGGCTACGAGCAGTACTTC
v_gene: TRBV7-9; d_gene: .; j_gene: TRBJ1-1; abundance: .; CDR3aa: CASSSNEAFF; CDR3nt: TGTGCCAGCAGCAGCAATGAAGCTTTCTTT
v_gene: TRBV9; d_gene: .; j_gene: TRBJ1-5; abundance: .; CDR3aa: CASSVNQAPNQPQHF; CDR3nt: TGTGCCAGCAGCGTAAATCAGGCTCCCAATCAGCCCCAGCATTTT